This T cell receptor beta chain was profiled in a study of T cell responses to AZD1222 COVID-19 vaccine. Measured with immunoSEQ multiplex PCR; TCRdb has only the in-frame clones, and not every one. The top ten clones hold over 11% of a sample with some 62,000 clones, 76% of them seen once. On this clone: The antigen is not known.

Study-level points and caveats: The repertoires were collected only after the peak T cell response. The study identified only 6 or 7 AZD1222 recipients as seropositive at baseline.

Sample: peripheral blood, taken on day 0 of AZD1222 vaccination. The clonotype comes from an adult in good health.

CDR3 sequence (DNA): TGCGCCAGCAGCCAAGTTTGGGACAGCAATTCACCCCTCCACTTT. This codes for CASSQVWDSNSPLHF. The rearrangement uses TRBV4-3 and TRBJ1-6; 7 bases map to TRBD1. The CDR3 sequence is 15 residues long. Germline values: CDR1 LGHNA, CDR2 YSLEER. Trimming at V came to 1 base and at J to 7 bases, leaving 4 bases not matched to a gene.